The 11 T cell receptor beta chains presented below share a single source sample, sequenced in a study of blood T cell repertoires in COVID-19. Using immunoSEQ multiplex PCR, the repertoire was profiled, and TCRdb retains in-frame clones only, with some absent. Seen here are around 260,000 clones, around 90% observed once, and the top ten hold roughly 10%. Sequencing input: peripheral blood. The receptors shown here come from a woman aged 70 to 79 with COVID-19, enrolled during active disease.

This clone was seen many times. The CDR3 nucleotides are TGTGCCAGCAGCTTAGACATGTACACTGAAGCTTTCTTT. Translated: CASSLDMYTEAFF. This chain joins TRBV7-2 and TRBJ1-1; D ambiguous. Trimming removed 1 base at V and 3 bases at J, with 6 bases between. Germline V gene sequence: CDR1 SGHTA, CDR2 FQGNSA. This CDR3 comprises 13 residues.

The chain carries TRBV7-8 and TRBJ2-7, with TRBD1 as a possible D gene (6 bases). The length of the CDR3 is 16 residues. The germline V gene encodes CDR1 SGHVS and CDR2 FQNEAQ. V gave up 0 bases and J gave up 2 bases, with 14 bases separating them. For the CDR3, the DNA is TGTGCCAGCAGCTTAGCGCAGACAGGTGGGACCTACGAGCAGTACTTC. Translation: CASSLAQTGGTYEQYF. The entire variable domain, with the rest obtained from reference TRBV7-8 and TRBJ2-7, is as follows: GAGVSQSPRYKVAKRGQDVALRCDPISGHVSLFWYQQALGQGPEFLTYFQNEAQLDKSGLPSDRFFAERPEGSVSTLKIQRTQQEDSAVYLCASSLAQTGGTYEQYFGPGTRLTVT.

The DNA of the CDR3 is TGCAGTGCCGCCCCCCAGGGGACCCAGTACTTC. As protein: CSAAPQGTQYF. This chain joins TRBV20-1 and TRBJ2-5, with D possibly TRBD1 on 5 matching bases. Trimming cost V 6 bases and J 7 bases, with 12 bases left between them. Germline values: CDR1 DFQATT, CDR2 SNEGSKA (reference sequence). CDR3 length: 11 amino acids.

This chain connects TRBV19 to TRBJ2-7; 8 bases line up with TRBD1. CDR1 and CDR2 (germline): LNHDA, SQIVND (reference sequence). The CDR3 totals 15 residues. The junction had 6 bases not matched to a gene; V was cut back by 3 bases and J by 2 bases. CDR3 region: CASSILSGGPYEQYF. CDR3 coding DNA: TGTGCCAGTAGTATTCTTTCAGGGGGCCCCTACGAGCAGTACTTC.

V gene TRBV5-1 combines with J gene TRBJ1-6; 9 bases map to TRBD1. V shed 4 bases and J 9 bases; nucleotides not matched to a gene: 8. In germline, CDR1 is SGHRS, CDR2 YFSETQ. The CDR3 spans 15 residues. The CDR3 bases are TGCGCCAGCAGCCCCACCGGGACAGGGCTTTCACCCCTCCACTTT. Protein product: CASSPTGTGLSPLHF.

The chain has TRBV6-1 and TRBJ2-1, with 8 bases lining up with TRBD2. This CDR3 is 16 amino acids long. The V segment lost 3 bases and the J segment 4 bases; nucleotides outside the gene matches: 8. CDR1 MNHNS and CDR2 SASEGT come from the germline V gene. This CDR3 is CASSDGGTSNYNEQFF. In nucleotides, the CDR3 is TGTGCCAGCAGTGATGGCGGGACTAGTAATTACAATGAGCAGTTCTTC.

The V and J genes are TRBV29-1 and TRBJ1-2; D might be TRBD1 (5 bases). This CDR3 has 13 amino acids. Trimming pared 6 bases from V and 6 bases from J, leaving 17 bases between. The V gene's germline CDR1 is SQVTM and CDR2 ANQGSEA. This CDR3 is CSVTDKIFNGYTF. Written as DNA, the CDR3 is TGCAGCGTCACGGACAAAATATTTAATGGCTACACCTTC.

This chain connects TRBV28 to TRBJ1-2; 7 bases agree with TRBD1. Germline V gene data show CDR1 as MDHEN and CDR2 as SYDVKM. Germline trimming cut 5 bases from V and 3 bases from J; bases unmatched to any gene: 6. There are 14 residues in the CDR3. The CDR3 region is CASSPGQRYYGYTF. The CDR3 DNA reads TGTGCCAGCAGTCCGGGACAGAGATACTATGGCTACACCTTC.

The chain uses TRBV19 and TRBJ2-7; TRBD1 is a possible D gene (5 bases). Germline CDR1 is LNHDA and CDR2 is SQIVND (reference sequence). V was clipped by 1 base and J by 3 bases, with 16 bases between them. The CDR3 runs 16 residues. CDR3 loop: CASSIAQTGVNYEQYF. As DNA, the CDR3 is TGTGCCAGTAGTATAGCCCAAACAGGAGTAAACTACGAGCAGTACTTC.

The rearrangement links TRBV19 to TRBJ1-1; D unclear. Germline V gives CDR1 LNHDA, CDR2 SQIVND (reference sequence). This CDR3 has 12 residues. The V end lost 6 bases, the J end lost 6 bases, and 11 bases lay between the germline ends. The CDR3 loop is CASRGGVSEAFF. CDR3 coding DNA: TGTGCCAGTAGGGGAGGAGTTTCTGAAGCTTTCTTT.

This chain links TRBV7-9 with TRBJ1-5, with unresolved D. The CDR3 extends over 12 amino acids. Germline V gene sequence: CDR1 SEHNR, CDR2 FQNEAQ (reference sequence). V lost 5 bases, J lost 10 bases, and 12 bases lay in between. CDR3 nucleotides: TGTGCCAGCAGCCTCGGGGATGAACCCCAGCATTTT. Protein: CASSLGDEPQHF.